The T cell receptor (beta chain) described here comes from a study of vaccination effects on CD4 cells after COVID-19. Study context: The cohort was immunized with two doses of either the BNT162b2 or mRNA-1273 vaccine. Findings of the study overall: Common cold coronaviruses were cross-recognized by only 1 of 255 vaccine-induced clones in healthy vaccinees. The study, lacking early post-infection timepoints, had few convalescent patients.

Some clones are missing from TCRdb's copy, which holds only in-frame ones; the method was immunoSEQ multiplex PCR. The sample has about 48,000 clones; roughly 79% are singletons. Pools of viral peptides were used by the ViraFEST assay to expand antigen-specific CD4+ T cells ahead of sequencing. Investigators separated out CD4+ T cells once about 10 days of culture had passed. The vaccine recipients had no prior SARS-CoV-2 infection, with negative nucleocapsid antibodies. On both days 3 and 7, half of the culture medium was replaced with IL-2 medium. Comments on this clone: The antigen is unknown.

Sample: CD4+ T cells from PBMCs cultured with HCoV-OC43 spike peptides, taken before COVID-19 vaccination. Indicated subset: HCoV-OC43 spike overlapping peptide pool stimulation. This TCR was recovered from a human donor who received a COVID-19 vaccine.

The CDR3 region has the DNA TGTGCCAGCAGCGTGGCCGGGACACTGAACTATGGCTACACCTTC. Its protein product is CASSVAGTLNYGYTF. The chain recombines TRBV9 with TRBJ1-2, with D possibly being TRBD1 (6 bases). This CDR3 has 15 residues. The germline V and J ends were trimmed by 2 bases and 2 bases, with 13 bases remaining between them. The germline gives CDR1 SGDLS, CDR2 YYNGEE.